This T cell receptor beta chain was recorded in a study of T cells in Graves' hyperthyroidism and ophthalmopathy. Study-level findings and limits: Blood also contained most expanded thyroid clonotypes above 0.001. Before onset, by a median of approximately 6.2 months, the model predicted ophthalmopathy.

This clonotype has ten or more counts. Antigen specificity is unknown. Sampled blood dates from first hyperthyroidism diagnosis, and it precedes any ophthalmopathy symptoms. PBMCs were obtained from about 9.9 ml fresh peripheral blood. CDR3 length: 12 residues. V lost 0 bases and J lost 4, with 3 bases in between. The germline V gene has CDR1 ENHRY and CDR2 SYGVKD. The TCR beta CDR3 regions underwent amplification using RNA transcripts as the source. A first-round RT-PCR of the TCR CDR3 used the HTBI primer set. In TCRdb, the multiplex PCR reads were re-called with MiXCR into one record per CDR3 protein. The sample lists around 400,000 distinct CDR3 sequences, approximately 14% occurring once.

The gene calls are TRBV10-3 and TRBJ2-5; D is unclear. The sequence came from a woman younger than 35 with Graves' hyperthyroidism that later progressed to Graves' ophthalmopathy. Sequencing used blood. This chain's CDR3 is CAISESRETQYF. The CDR3 nucleotides are TGTGCCATCAGTGAGTCGAGAGAGACCCAGTACTTC.